This T cell receptor beta chain was found in a study of T cells in Graves' hyperthyroidism and ophthalmopathy. The germline V gene has CDR1 DFQATT and CDR2 SNEGSKA (reference sequence). This CDR3 comprises 12 residues. The V end was cut by 7 bases, the J end by 8 bases, with 14 bases between. Amplified TCR beta CDR3 regions derived from RNA transcripts. HTBI primers were employed in a first-round RT-PCR of the TCR CDR3. TCRdb re-called the multiplex PCR reads through MiXCR, storing one row per CDR3 protein. The sample lists 600,000 or so distinct CDR3 sequences; around 45% were seen once. A few counts support this clonotype. As yet, its antigen is unknown. Uncontrolled infections, other autoimmune diseases, pregnancy or lactation led to exclusion of patients. The study based diagnoses on clinical symptoms, serum thyroxine and TRAb, thyroid ultrasound and orbital computed tomography. Findings and caveats of the study: Expanded thyroid clonotypes (above 0.001) were mostly also found in blood.

The TCR originated in a woman aged 18-29 years with Graves' hyperthyroidism. V is TRBV20-1 and J is TRBJ1-4; the D gene is possibly TRBD1 (6 bases). The sequencing input was peripheral blood or thyroid tissue (not recorded which). The CDR3, as DNA: TGCAGTGTTCGACAGGTACAGGAAAAACTGTTTTTT. Protein product: CSVRQVQEKLFF.